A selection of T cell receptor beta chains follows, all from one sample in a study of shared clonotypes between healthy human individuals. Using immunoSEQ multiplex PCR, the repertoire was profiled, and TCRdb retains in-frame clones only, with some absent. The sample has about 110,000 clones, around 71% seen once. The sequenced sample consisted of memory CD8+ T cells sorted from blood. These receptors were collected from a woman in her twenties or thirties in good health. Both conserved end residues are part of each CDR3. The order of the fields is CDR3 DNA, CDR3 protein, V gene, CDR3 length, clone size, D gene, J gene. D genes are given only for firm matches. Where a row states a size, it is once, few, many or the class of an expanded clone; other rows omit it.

CDR3 DNA: TGTGCCAGCAGTGGGCTGAGGGACAGGGGAAAAAATTATAGCAATCAGCCCCAGCATTTT; CDR3 protein: CASSGLRDRGKNYSNQPQHF; V gene: TRBV6-1; CDR3 length: 20; clone size: .; D gene: TRBD1; J gene: TRBJ1-5
CDR3 DNA: TGTGCCAGCAGCTTACCGGATATCGGCACTGAAGCTTTCTTT; CDR3 protein: CASSLPDIGTEAFF; V gene: TRBV7-9; CDR3 length: 14; clone size: .; D gene: .; J gene: TRBJ1-1
CDR3 DNA: TGTGCCATCAATGGTTTTGGGAACACCGGGGAGCTGTTTTTT; CDR3 protein: CAINGFGNTGELFF; V gene: TRBV10-3; CDR3 length: 14; clone size: .; D gene: .; J gene: TRBJ2-2
CDR3 DNA: TGTGCCAGCAGCCAATCTAACAGGAACACTGAAGCTTTCTTT; CDR3 protein: CASSQSNRNTEAFF; V gene: TRBV16; CDR3 length: 14; clone size: .; D gene: .; J gene: TRBJ1-1
CDR3 DNA: TGTGCCAGCAGCTTGCCCCGCCGGGCCGGGTCCTACGAGCAGTACTTC; CDR3 protein: CASSLPRRAGSYEQYF; V gene: TRBV5-8; CDR3 length: 16; clone size: once; D gene: .; J gene: TRBJ2-7
CDR3 DNA: TGTGCCAGCAGCCCAAGGACGTACTCCTACGAGCAGTACTTC; CDR3 protein: CASSPRTYSYEQYF; V gene: TRBV7-8; CDR3 length: 14; clone size: .; D gene: .; J gene: TRBJ2-7
CDR3 DNA: TGCGCCAGCAGTAGGCAGGCAATCGCACAAAGTCGGGCCAACGTCCTGACTTTC; CDR3 protein: CASSRQAIAQSRANVLTF; V gene: TRBV10-1; CDR3 length: 18; clone size: .; D gene: .; J gene: TRBJ2-6
CDR3 DNA: TGTGCCAGTAGTTCGTATTTTGAGCAGTTCTTC; CDR3 protein: CASSSYFEQFF; V gene: TRBV19; CDR3 length: 11; clone size: .; D gene: .; J gene: TRBJ2-1
CDR3 DNA: TGTGCCAGCAGTCACGGAGAGACCCAGTACTTC; CDR3 protein: CASSHGETQYF; V gene: TRBV6-5; CDR3 length: 11; clone size: many; D gene: .; J gene: TRBJ2-5
CDR3 DNA: TGCGCCAGCAGCGATTACAGGGACGGACAGCCCCAGCATTTT; CDR3 protein: CASSDYRDGQPQHF; V gene: TRBV4-1; CDR3 length: 14; clone size: .; D gene: .; J gene: TRBJ1-5
CDR3 DNA: TGTGCCAGCAGTTCGGGACTAGCGGGAGTTTACGAGCAGTACTTC; CDR3 protein: CASSSGLAGVYEQYF; V gene: TRBV28; CDR3 length: 15; clone size: .; D gene: TRBD2; J gene: TRBJ2-7
CDR3 DNA: TGCGCCAGCAGCCTGGGGGACAGGGATAATGAAAAACTGTTTTTT; CDR3 protein: CASSLGDRDNEKLFF; V gene: TRBV5-1; CDR3 length: 15; clone size: .; D gene: TRBD1; J gene: TRBJ1-4
CDR3 DNA: TGCAGCGTTTTACTAGCGGCCGCCTACGAGCAGTACTTC; CDR3 protein: CSVLLAAAYEQYF; V gene: TRBV29-1; CDR3 length: 13; clone size: .; D gene: TRBD2; J gene: TRBJ2-7
CDR3 DNA: TGCAGCGTTGTTGCGGCAGACAGTAACTATGGCTACACCTTC; CDR3 protein: CSVVAADSNYGYTF; V gene: TRBV29-1; CDR3 length: 14; clone size: .; D gene: .; J gene: TRBJ1-2
CDR3 DNA: TGTGCCAGTAGTATAGCCCCCGTAGCGGGAGCGGGTTACAATGAGCAGTTCTTC; CDR3 protein: CASSIAPVAGAGYNEQFF; V gene: TRBV19; CDR3 length: 18; clone size: many; D gene: TRBD2; J gene: TRBJ2-1
CDR3 DNA: TGTGCCAGCTCAGCGGGGACAGGGGGAGGCTACACCTTC; CDR3 protein: CASSAGTGGGYTF; V gene: TRBV18; CDR3 length: 13; clone size: few; D gene: TRBD1; J gene: TRBJ1-2
CDR3 DNA: TGTGCCAGCAGTCTCTCGGCGGGAGTAACCTACAATGAGCAGTTCTTC; CDR3 protein: CASSLSAGVTYNEQFF; V gene: TRBV25-1; CDR3 length: 16; clone size: many; D gene: TRBD2; J gene: TRBJ2-1
CDR3 DNA: TGTGCCAGCAGTGTAACATCTCTCGGGGCCAACGTCCTGACTTTC; CDR3 protein: CASSVTSLGANVLTF; V gene: TRBV25-1; CDR3 length: 15; clone size: few; D gene: .; J gene: TRBJ2-6
CDR3 DNA: TGTGCCAGCAGTTTATACGGGTTCCCCTACGAGCAGTACTTC; CDR3 protein: CASSLYGFPYEQYF; V gene: TRBV28; CDR3 length: 14; clone size: .; D gene: .; J gene: TRBJ2-7
CDR3 DNA: TGTGCCAGCAGCCGGAGGACAGGCCTCTCCTACGAGCAGTACTTC; CDR3 protein: CASSRRTGLSYEQYF; V gene: TRBV7-9; CDR3 length: 15; clone size: .; D gene: TRBD1; J gene: TRBJ2-7
CDR3 DNA: TGTGCCAGCACTCGGGCGAGGGTTGCAGATACGCAGTATTTT; CDR3 protein: CASTRARVADTQYF; V gene: TRBV6-6; CDR3 length: 14; clone size: few; D gene: .; J gene: TRBJ2-3
CDR3 DNA: TGTGCCAGCAGTTTATCTCAGGGCCCCGCGCAGTACTTC; CDR3 protein: CASSLSQGPAQYF; V gene: TRBV27; CDR3 length: 13; clone size: many; D gene: .; J gene: TRBJ2-7
CDR3 DNA: TGTGCCAGCAGCTTAGCGGTATACGAGCAGTACTTC; CDR3 protein: CASSLAVYEQYF; V gene: TRBV7-9; CDR3 length: 12; clone size: .; D gene: .; J gene: TRBJ2-7
CDR3 DNA: TGCGCCAGCAGCCACCGAGGGTCAGATACGCAGTATTTT; CDR3 protein: CASSHRGSDTQYF; V gene: TRBV4-1; CDR3 length: 13; clone size: .; D gene: .; J gene: TRBJ2-3
CDR3 DNA: TGTGCCAGCAGTGACGGAACGGGGGGCAATGAGCAGTTCTTC; CDR3 protein: CASSDGTGGNEQFF; V gene: TRBV6-4; CDR3 length: 14; clone size: .; D gene: TRBD2; J gene: TRBJ2-1
CDR3 DNA: TGTGCCAGCAGCCTCGGGACATCCGCCTACGAGCAGTACTTC; CDR3 protein: CASSLGTSAYEQYF; V gene: TRBV7-8; CDR3 length: 14; clone size: .; D gene: .; J gene: TRBJ2-7
CDR3 DNA: TGTGCCAGCAGTTTGGGATGGTCCATGCCCCAGCATTTT; CDR3 protein: CASSLGWSMPQHF; V gene: TRBV28; CDR3 length: 13; clone size: .; D gene: .; J gene: TRBJ1-5
CDR3 DNA: TGCGCCAGCAGCCATGCCGTAGCGGGCATTCGCGAGCAGTACTTC; CDR3 protein: CASSHAVAGIREQYF; V gene: TRBV4-1; CDR3 length: 15; clone size: few; D gene: TRBD2; J gene: TRBJ2-7
CDR3 DNA: TGTGCCATCAGTGAGTCGCGACTAGCGGGACTGGGGGAGCAGTTCTTC; CDR3 protein: CAISESRLAGLGEQFF; V gene: TRBV10-3; CDR3 length: 16; clone size: .; D gene: TRBD2; J gene: TRBJ2-1
CDR3 DNA: TGTGCCAGCAGTTACGGCTCAAACCACAATGAGCAGTTCTTC; CDR3 protein: CASSYGSNHNEQFF; V gene: TRBV6-5; CDR3 length: 14; clone size: .; D gene: .; J gene: TRBJ2-1
CDR3 DNA: TGTGCCAGCCATCGTCGGGGATTACACAATGAGCAGTTCTTC; CDR3 protein: CASHRRGLHNEQFF; V gene: TRBV13; CDR3 length: 14; clone size: once; D gene: .; J gene: TRBJ2-1
CDR3 DNA: TGTGCCAGCAGCTTATGGCAAGGCCCGGCTCAGCCCCAGCATTTT; CDR3 protein: CASSLWQGPAQPQHF; V gene: TRBV7-8; CDR3 length: 15; clone size: .; D gene: .; J gene: TRBJ1-5
CDR3 DNA: TGTGCCAGCAGTGACAACGAGGTGGATACGCAGTATTTT; CDR3 protein: CASSDNEVDTQYF; V gene: TRBV6-4; CDR3 length: 13; clone size: .; D gene: .; J gene: TRBJ2-3
CDR3 DNA: TGTGCCAGCAGCGTATCGGGGGCCGGGTGGACTGAAGCTTTCTTT; CDR3 protein: CASSVSGAGWTEAFF; V gene: TRBV9; CDR3 length: 15; clone size: .; D gene: .; J gene: TRBJ1-1
CDR3 DNA: TGTGCCAGTAGTACTTCTGCAGCGGAGGCCTACGAGCAGTACTTC; CDR3 protein: CASSTSAAEAYEQYF; V gene: TRBV19; CDR3 length: 15; clone size: .; D gene: .; J gene: TRBJ2-7
CDR3 DNA: TGTGCCAGCAGCTCGGGGGCGCCTTCCTACGAGCAGTACTTC; CDR3 protein: CASSSGAPSYEQYF; V gene: TRBV7-6; CDR3 length: 14; clone size: .; D gene: .; J gene: TRBJ2-7
CDR3 DNA: TGCGCCAGCAGCCAGAGGAGCGGGACTGTCAATGAGCAGTTCTTC; CDR3 protein: CASSQRSGTVNEQFF; V gene: TRBV4-1; CDR3 length: 15; clone size: .; D gene: TRBD2; J gene: TRBJ2-1
CDR3 DNA: TGCGCCAGCAGCCAAGACCTGAGCGGCAGCTCCTACGAGCAGTACTTC; CDR3 protein: CASSQDLSGSSYEQYF; V gene: TRBV4-1; CDR3 length: 16; clone size: once; D gene: .; J gene: TRBJ2-7
CDR3 DNA: TGCGCCAGCAGCTTGGTTTGGTCCCGGACGGGAGCCTACGAGCAGTACTTC; CDR3 protein: CASSLVWSRTGAYEQYF; V gene: TRBV5-1; CDR3 length: 17; clone size: .; D gene: .; J gene: TRBJ2-7
CDR3 DNA: TGTGCCAGCAGTCCAACTAGCGGGAGCACCGATGAGCAGTTCTTC; CDR3 protein: CASSPTSGSTDEQFF; V gene: TRBV6-4; CDR3 length: 15; clone size: many; D gene: TRBD2; J gene: TRBJ2-1
CDR3 DNA: TGTGCCAGCAGCTACGACAGATACGAGCAGTACTTC; CDR3 protein: CASSYDRYEQYF; V gene: TRBV7-9; CDR3 length: 12; clone size: .; D gene: .; J gene: TRBJ2-7
CDR3 DNA: TGTGCCAGCAGCCTTGCCACAGATACGCAGTATTTT; CDR3 protein: CASSLATDTQYF; V gene: TRBV7-2; CDR3 length: 12; clone size: .; D gene: .; J gene: TRBJ2-3
CDR3 DNA: TGTGCCAGCAGTGCGGCGGACAATGAAAAACTGTTTTTT; CDR3 protein: CASSAADNEKLFF; V gene: TRBV6-1; CDR3 length: 13; clone size: many; D gene: .; J gene: TRBJ1-4
CDR3 DNA: TGTGCCAGCAGCACCTCCGGGACAGGGAGCTATGGCTACACCTTC; CDR3 protein: CASSTSGTGSYGYTF; V gene: TRBV7-2; CDR3 length: 15; clone size: .; D gene: TRBD1; J gene: TRBJ1-2
CDR3 DNA: TGTGCCAGCAGTCCTAGGGCCCATGAGCAGTTCTTC; CDR3 protein: CASSPRAHEQFF; V gene: TRBV11-2; CDR3 length: 12; clone size: .; D gene: .; J gene: TRBJ2-1
CDR3 DNA: TGTGCCAGCAGGGTGACGGGGGGCACTGAAGCTTTCTTT; CDR3 protein: CASRVTGGTEAFF; V gene: TRBV27; CDR3 length: 13; clone size: .; D gene: .; J gene: TRBJ1-1
CDR3 DNA: TGTGCCAGTAGTGCCCAGGACTTTAGCACAGATACGCAGTATTTT; CDR3 protein: CASSAQDFSTDTQYF; V gene: TRBV19; CDR3 length: 15; clone size: .; D gene: .; J gene: TRBJ2-3
CDR3 DNA: TGCAGCGTTGAAGGACAGTCCTCCTACGAGCAGTACTTC; CDR3 protein: CSVEGQSSYEQYF; V gene: TRBV29-1; CDR3 length: 13; clone size: .; D gene: .; J gene: TRBJ2-7
CDR3 DNA: TGTGCCAGTAGTATATCGACAGCCTACGAGCAGTACTTC; CDR3 protein: CASSISTAYEQYF; V gene: TRBV19; CDR3 length: 13; clone size: once; D gene: .; J gene: TRBJ2-7
CDR3 DNA: TGTGCCAGCAGCTTAACCGGGACAGGGATAAACATTCAGTACTTC; CDR3 protein: CASSLTGTGINIQYF; V gene: TRBV7-9; CDR3 length: 15; clone size: once; D gene: TRBD1; J gene: TRBJ2-4
CDR3 DNA: TGTGCCAGCAGCCTGGAGGTAGCCGGGGGCAGGGAGACCCAGTACTTC; CDR3 protein: CASSLEVAGGRETQYF; V gene: TRBV5-5; CDR3 length: 16; clone size: many; D gene: .; J gene: TRBJ2-5
CDR3 DNA: TGCGCCAGCAGCTTGGTATTCGAAGGGGGGAGCAAGGATGCTGGCTACACCTTC; CDR3 protein: CASSLVFEGGSKDAGYTF; V gene: TRBV5-1; CDR3 length: 18; clone size: .; D gene: .; J gene: TRBJ1-2
CDR3 DNA: TGCGCCAGCAGCCAAGGGACCCTAGGGAATCAGCCCCAGCATTTT; CDR3 protein: CASSQGTLGNQPQHF; V gene: TRBV4-1; CDR3 length: 15; clone size: many; D gene: .; J gene: TRBJ1-5